Described below is a single T cell receptor beta chain sequence and its context. As yet, its antigen is unknown. The entry originates in a study of shared clonotypes between healthy human individuals. Study-wide findings and caveats: At large depth, rarefaction still showed sorted-subset sequencing to be incomplete. Clonotype sharing across several donors was observed for around 5% of naive CD4 clonotypes.

Donors were Caucasian adults residing in Nashville, Tennessee, USA. The sorted-subset replicate PCRs were given 150 to 250 ng DNA, which is 30,000 or so T cell genomes. Repertoires were generated with immunoSEQ multiplex PCR, while TCRdb's copy carries only in-frame clones and drops some. The table lists about 1.1 million clones, 75% to 85% of them singletons. Germline lookup yields CDR1 LNHDA and CDR2 SQIVND (reference sequence). Trimming removed 1 base from V and 0 bases from J, with 10 bases in between. The CDR3 covers 15 residues. The specimen was memory CD4+ T cells from PBMCs. Documented subset: CD45RA-negative fraction. The V and J genes are TRBV19 and TRBJ2-7; no clear D. The TCR sequence derives from a man aged 18 to 35 in good health. Some clones in this sample may be carry-over from other donors' samples. The CDR3 bases are TGTGCCAGTAGTATAGGCAGATCGAGCTCCTACGAGCAGTACTTC. It is translated as CASSIGRSSSYEQYF.